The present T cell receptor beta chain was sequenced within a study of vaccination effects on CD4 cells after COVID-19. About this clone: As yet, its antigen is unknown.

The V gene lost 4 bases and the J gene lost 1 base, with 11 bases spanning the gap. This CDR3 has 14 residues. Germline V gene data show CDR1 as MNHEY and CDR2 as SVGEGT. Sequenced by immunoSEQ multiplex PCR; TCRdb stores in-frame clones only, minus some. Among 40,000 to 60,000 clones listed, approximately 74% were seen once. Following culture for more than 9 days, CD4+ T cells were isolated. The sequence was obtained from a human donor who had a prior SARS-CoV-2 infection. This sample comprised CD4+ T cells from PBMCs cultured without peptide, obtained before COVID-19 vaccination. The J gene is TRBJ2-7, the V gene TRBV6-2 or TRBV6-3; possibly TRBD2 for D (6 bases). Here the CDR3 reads CASSFGGLSYEQYF. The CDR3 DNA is TGTGCCAGCAGTTTTGGGGGGTTATCCTACGAGCAGTACTTC.